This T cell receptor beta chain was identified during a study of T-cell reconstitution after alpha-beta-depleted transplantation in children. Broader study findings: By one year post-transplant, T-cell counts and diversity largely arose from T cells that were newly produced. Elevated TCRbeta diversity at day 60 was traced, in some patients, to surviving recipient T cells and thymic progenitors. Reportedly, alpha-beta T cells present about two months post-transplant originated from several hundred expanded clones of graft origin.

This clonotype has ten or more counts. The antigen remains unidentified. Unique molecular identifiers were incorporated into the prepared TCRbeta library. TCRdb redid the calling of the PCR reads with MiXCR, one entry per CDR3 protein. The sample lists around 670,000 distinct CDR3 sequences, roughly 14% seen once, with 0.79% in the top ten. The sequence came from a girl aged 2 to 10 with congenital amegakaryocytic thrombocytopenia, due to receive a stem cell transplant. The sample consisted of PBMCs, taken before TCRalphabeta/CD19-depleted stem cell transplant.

CDR3 nucleotide sequence: TGTGCCAGCAGTTACACCAGACACCAAGGCTACACCTTC. It specifies CASSYTRHQGYTF. J is TRBJ1-2 and V is TRBV6-5; D ambiguous. Germline values: CDR1 MNHEY, CDR2 SVGAGI. V was shortened by 2 bases and J by 8 bases, with 12 bases between the two germline ends. CDR3 length: 13 residues.